This TCR beta chain was sequenced during a study of T cell responses to AZD1222 COVID-19 vaccine. Study-level points and caveats: Along spike, vaccine-associated CD4 TCRs were found throughout, with dominance at 160-218 and 743-854. Epitopes outside B.1.351 and B.1.1.7 mutated regions reportedly drew nearly half of spike TCRs. Clonal diversity may have been underestimated, and the donors were mostly white British, with more females than males.

Concerning this clone itself: The antigen is unknown.

The data were produced by immunoSEQ multiplex PCR, yet TCRdb's version contains in-frame clones alone and is incomplete. The sample consists of 110,000 or so clones, 85% to 90% of them appearing once. The germline V gene has CDR1 LNHDA and CDR2 SQIVND (reference sequence). There are 15 residues in the CDR3. V dropped 3 bases and J dropped 8; count of bases not matched to a gene: 9. The sample was peripheral blood, taken on day 0 of AZD1222 vaccination. The chain joins TRBV19 to TRBJ1-4; the match to TRBD1 covers 7 bases. The sequence was collected from an adult in good health. As DNA, the CDR3 is TGTGCCAGTAGTATCCCACAGGGGAGGATGGAAAAACTGTTTTTT. This gives the protein CASSIPQGRMEKLFF.